One sample yielded the 12 T cell receptor beta chains listed below, sequenced in a study of blood T cell repertoires in COVID-19. Data came from immunoSEQ multiplex PCR; TCRdb stores just in-frame clones and leaves some out. The repertoire has tens of thousands of clones, around four fifths of them found once; the top ten carry around 10%. The sequenced sample was peripheral blood. The receptors were gathered from a human donor in a cohort sampled during active COVID-19.

The rearrangement joins TRBV6-5 to TRBJ1-1; D might be TRBD1 (5 bases). V was shortened by 6 bases and J by 2 bases, with 7 bases between the two germline ends. The length of the CDR3 is 12 residues. Germline V lookup: CDR1 MNHEY, CDR2 SVGAGI. The CDR3 coding sequence is TGTGCCAGCAGGGGGCCTAACACTGAAGCTTTCTTT. Translated: CASRGPNTEAFF.

The table lists this clone with a few counts. The chain recombines TRBV19 with TRBJ1-5, with D perhaps TRBD1 (6 bases). Trimming shortened V by 3 bases and J by 2 bases, and 11 bases separated the two germline ends. The CDR3 extends over 15 amino acids. The germline gives CDR1 LNHDA, CDR2 SQIVND (reference sequence). The DNA for the CDR3 is TGTGCCAGTAGTATGGGGGCGATTGGCAATCAGCCCCAGCATTTT. This translates into CASSMGAIGNQPQHF.

The chain employs TRBV9 and TRBJ1-1, with a weak D call TRBD1 (6 bases). The V gene's germline CDR1 is SGDLS and CDR2 YYNGEE. This CDR3 region has 14 residues. With 0 bases removed from V and 4 bases from J, the gap between germline ends came to 10 bases. The CDR3 nucleotides are TGTGCCAGCAGCGTAGATTCCAGGGGCACTGAAGCTTTCTTT. Protein: CASSVDSRGTEAFF.

The V gene is TRBV18, the J gene TRBJ1-1, with 7 bases aligning to TRBD1. This CDR3 spans 16 amino acids. Germline CDR1 and CDR2: KGHSH and LQKENI. The trim removed 3 bases at V and 4 bases at J, leaving 11 bases unmatched. CDR3 in DNA: TGTGCCAGCTCACCCCGACAGGGCCCAGAGAGCACTGAAGCTTTCTTT. Translation: CASSPRQGPESTEAFF.

The V and J genes are TRBV7-2 and TRBJ2-5; 9 nucleotides line up with TRBD1. V lost 2 bases to trimming and J lost 5 bases; unmatched junction nucleotides: 6. There are 15 residues in the CDR3. CDR1 SGHTA and CDR2 FQGNSA come from the germline V gene. The CDR3, as DNA: TGTGCCAGCAGCTTAAGACAGGGGGGTATCGAGACCCAGTACTTC. It translates to CASSLRQGGIETQYF.

This rearrangement joins TRBV4-2 to TRBJ2-5, with D unclear. The CDR3 spans 14 residues. CDR1 and CDR2 from the germline V gene are LGHNA and YNFKEQ. Trimming shortened V by 1 base and J by 4 bases, and 10 bases separated the two germline ends. Here the CDR3 reads CASSQGAVPETQYF. The CDR3 DNA reads as TGTGCCAGCAGCCAAGGGGCCGTTCCAGAGACCCAGTACTTC.

This clone was detected ten times or more. V usage is TRBV16 and J usage is TRBJ1-5, with D perhaps TRBD1 (5 bases). Trimming removed 4 bases from V and 5 bases from J, with 12 bases in between. The CDR3 contains 14 residues. CDR1 is KGHSY, CDR2 FQNENV, per germline. The CDR3 coding sequence is TGTGCCAGCAGCCCGGAGGGGTTTGATCAGCCCCAGCATTTT. Its protein is CASSPEGFDQPQHF.

This sequence joins TRBV19 and TRBJ2-1, with 15 bases aligning to TRBD2. CDR1 LNHDA and CDR2 SQIVND come from the germline V gene (reference sequence). The CDR3 is made up of 17 amino acids. Unmatched junction bases numbered 8, after V lost 4 bases and J lost 7 bases. The CDR3 DNA reads as TGTGCCAGTAGTAACTTACCCGGGACTAGCGGGGGGAATGAGCAGTTCTTC. Translating it yields CASSNLPGTSGGNEQFF.

The chain is built from TRBV19 and TRBJ1-3, with a possible D match to TRBD1 (5 bases). The CDR3 runs to 17 residues. Deletions cut 3 bases from V and 2 bases from J, with 17 bases between. Germline-derived CDR1 and CDR2 are LNHDA and SQIVND (reference sequence). CDR3 loop: CASSIRFTGATGNTIYF. The CDR3, as DNA: TGTGCCAGTAGTATTCGGTTTACAGGAGCGACTGGAAACACCATATATTTT. The whole variable domain, filled in from reference TRBV19 and TRBJ1-3, reads DGGITQSPKYLFRKEGQNVTLSCEQNLNHDAMYWYRQDPGQGLRLIYYSQIVNDFQKGDIAEGYSVSREKKESFPLTVTSAQKNPTAFYLCASSIRFTGATGNTIYFGEGSWLTVV.

The V gene is TRBV15, the J gene TRBJ2-7; the D is unclear. V was trimmed by 0 bases and J by 5 bases, leaving 11 bases between them. The CDR3 spans 14 residues. The germline CDR1 and CDR2 sequences are LNHNV and YYDKDF (reference sequence). CDR3 loop: CATSRDSLANEQYF. The CDR3 nucleotides are TGTGCCACCAGCAGAGATTCCCTTGCTAACGAGCAGTACTTC. The full variable domain, rest sourced from reference TRBV15 and TRBJ2-7, is DAMVIQNPRYQVTQFGKPVTLSCSQTLNHNVMYWYQQKSSQAPKLLFHYYDKDFNNEADTPDNFQSRRPNTSFCFLDIRSPGLGDTAMYLCATSRDSLANEQYFGPGTRLTVT.

The J gene is TRBJ1-5, the V gene TRBV6-5; no reliable D call. The germline gives CDR1 MNHEY, CDR2 SVGAGI. Trimming removed 8 bases from V and 7 bases from J, with 9 bases in between. The CDR3 totals 11 residues. CDR3: CASADNQPQHF. The CDR3 coding sequence is TGTGCCAGCGCAGATAACCAGCCCCAGCATTTT.

This chain uses TRBV10-1 with TRBJ1-6, with 7 positions matching TRBD1. Trimming removed 5 bases from V and 7 bases from J; junction bases left unmatched: 5. Germline assignment: CDR1 WNHNN and CDR2 SYGVQD (reference sequence). The CDR3 runs 14 residues. This chain's CDR3 is CASSRQGQNSPLHF. DNA for the CDR3: TGCGCCAGCAGTAGACAGGGCCAAAATTCACCCCTCCACTTT.